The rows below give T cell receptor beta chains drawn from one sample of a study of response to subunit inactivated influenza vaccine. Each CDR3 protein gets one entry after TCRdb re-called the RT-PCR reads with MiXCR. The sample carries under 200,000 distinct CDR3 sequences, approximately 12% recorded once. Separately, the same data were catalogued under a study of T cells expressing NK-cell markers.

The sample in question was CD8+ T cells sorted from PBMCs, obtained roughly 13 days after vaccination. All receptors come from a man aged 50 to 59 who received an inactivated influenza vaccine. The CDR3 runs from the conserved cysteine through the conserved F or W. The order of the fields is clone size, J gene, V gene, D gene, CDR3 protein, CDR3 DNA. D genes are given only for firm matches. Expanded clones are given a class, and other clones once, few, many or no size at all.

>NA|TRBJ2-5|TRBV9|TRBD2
CASSVGTSGSETQYF
TGTGCCAGCAGCGTAGGGACTAGCGGGAGTGAGACCCAGTACTTC
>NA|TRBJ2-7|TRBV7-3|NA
CASSPGLGCPQYF
TGTGCCAGCAGCCCCGGGCTCGGCTGCCCGCAGTACTTC
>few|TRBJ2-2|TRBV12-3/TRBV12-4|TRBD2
CASSFPIGSEREVDTGELFF
TGTGCCAGCAGTTTCCCCATAGGGTCTGAGCGGGAGGTGGACACCGGGGAGCTGTTTTTT
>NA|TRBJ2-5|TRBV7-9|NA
CASSPLPEETQYF
TGTGCCAGCAGCCCTCTCCCAGAGGAGACCCAGTACTTC
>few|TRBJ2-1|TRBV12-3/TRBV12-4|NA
CASSFYLRGLDNEQFF
TGTGCCAGCAGTTTTTATTTGCGGGGCTTGGACAATGAGCAGTTCTTC
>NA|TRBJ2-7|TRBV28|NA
CASRYPGYEQYF
TGTGCCAGCAGGTATCCGGGCTACGAGCAGTACTTC
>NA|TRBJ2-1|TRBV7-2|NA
CASSLAFNNEQFF
TGTGCCAGCAGCTTGGCGTTTAACAATGAGCAGTTCTTC
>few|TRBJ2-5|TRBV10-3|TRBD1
CAISEERRGQPVRETQYF
TGTGCCATCAGTGAGGAACGCCGGGGACAGCCTGTCCGGGAGACCCAGTACTTC
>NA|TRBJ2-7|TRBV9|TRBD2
CASSAGGGDASYEQYF
TGTGCCAGCAGCGCTGGGGGGGGAGACGCGTCCTACGAGCAGTACTTC
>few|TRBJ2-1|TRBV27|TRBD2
CASSFPPRGGGYNEQFF
TGTGCCAGCAGTTTCCCGCCCCGGGGGGGGGGATACAATGAGCAGTTCTTC
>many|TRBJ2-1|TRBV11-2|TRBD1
CASSSGTGGWNEQFF
TGTGCCAGCAGCTCCGGGACAGGGGGCTGGAATGAGCAGTTCTTC
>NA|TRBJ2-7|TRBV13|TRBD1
CASSARQGVAYYEQYF
TGTGCCAGCAGCGCCAGACAGGGTGTTGCCTACTACGAGCAGTACTTC
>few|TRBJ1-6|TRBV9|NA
CASSVAGHTYNSPLHF
TGTGCCAGCAGCGTAGCTGGGCACACCTATAATTCACCCCTCCACTTT
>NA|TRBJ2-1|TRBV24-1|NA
CASDPAPYNEQFF
TGTGCCTCCGACCCAGCCCCATACAATGAGCAGTTCTTC
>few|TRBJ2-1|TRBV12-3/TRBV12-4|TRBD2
CASSGSGRNYNEQFF
TGTGCCAGCAGTGGAAGCGGGAGAAACTACAATGAGCAGTTCTTC
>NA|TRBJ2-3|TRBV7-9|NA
CASSFRGRRTDTQYF
TGTGCCAGCAGCTTCCGAGGGAGACGCACAGATACGCAGTATTTT
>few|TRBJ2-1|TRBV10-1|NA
CARQSQYNEQFF
TGCGCCAGACAATCACAGTACAATGAGCAGTTCTTC
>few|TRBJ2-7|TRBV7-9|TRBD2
CASSLAPTSGFYEQYF
TGTGCCAGCAGCTTAGCCCCGACTAGCGGATTCTACGAGCAGTACTTC
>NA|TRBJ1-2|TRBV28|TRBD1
CASSAGQVASLNYGYTF
TGTGCCAGCAGTGCTGGACAGGTAGCTTCTCTTAACTATGGCTACACCTTC
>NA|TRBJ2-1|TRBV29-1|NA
CSVPQGNEQFF
TGCAGCGTTCCACAGGGCAATGAGCAGTTCTTC
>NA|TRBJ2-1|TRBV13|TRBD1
CASSSRGQGGDEQFF
TGTGCCAGCAGCTCCAGGGGACAGGGGGGGGATGAGCAGTTCTTC
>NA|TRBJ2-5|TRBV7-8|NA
CASSLWGTQYQETQYF
TGTGCCAGCAGCTTATGGGGGACTCAGTACCAAGAGACCCAGTACTTC
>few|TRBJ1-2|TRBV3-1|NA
CASSQSAEVLNYGYTF
TGTGCCAGCAGCCAATCGGCAGAGGTCCTTAACTATGGCTACACCTTC
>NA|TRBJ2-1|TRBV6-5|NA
CASSYQGNPYNEQFF
TGTGCCAGCAGTTACCAGGGAAATCCCTACAATGAGCAGTTCTTC
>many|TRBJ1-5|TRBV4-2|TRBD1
CASSQNQGASNQPQHF
TGTGCCAGCAGCCAGAACCAGGGGGCAAGCAATCAGCCCCAGCATTTT
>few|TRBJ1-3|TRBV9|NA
CASSHQGTGNTIYF
TGTGCCAGCAGCCATCAGGGGACAGGAAACACCATATATTTT
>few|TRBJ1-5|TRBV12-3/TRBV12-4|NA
CASTPGLGQPQHF
TGTGCCAGCACCCCAGGGTTAGGCCAGCCCCAGCATTTT
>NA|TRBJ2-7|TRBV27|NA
CASSPLDSSYEQYF
TGTGCCAGCAGTCCCCTTGACAGCTCCTACGAGCAGTACTTC
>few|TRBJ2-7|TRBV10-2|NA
CASSPTDGTYEQYF
TGCGCCAGCAGCCCGACGGACGGTACCTACGAGCAGTACTTC
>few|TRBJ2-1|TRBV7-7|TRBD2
CASSLGLAGGPYNEQFF
TGTGCTAGCAGCTTAGGACTAGCGGGGGGCCCTTACAATGAGCAGTTCTTC
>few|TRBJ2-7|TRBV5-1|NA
CASSPRGGSFSEQYF
TGCGCCAGCAGCCCGAGGGGGGGCTCCTTCTCCGAGCAGTACTTC
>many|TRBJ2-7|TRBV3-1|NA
CASSQGISSAYEQYF
TGTGCCAGCAGCCAAGGGATCAGTTCTGCCTACGAGCAGTACTTC
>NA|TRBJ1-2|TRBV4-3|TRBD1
CASSQDGDRGHTF
TGCGCCAGCAGCCAAGATGGAGACAGGGGACACACCTTC